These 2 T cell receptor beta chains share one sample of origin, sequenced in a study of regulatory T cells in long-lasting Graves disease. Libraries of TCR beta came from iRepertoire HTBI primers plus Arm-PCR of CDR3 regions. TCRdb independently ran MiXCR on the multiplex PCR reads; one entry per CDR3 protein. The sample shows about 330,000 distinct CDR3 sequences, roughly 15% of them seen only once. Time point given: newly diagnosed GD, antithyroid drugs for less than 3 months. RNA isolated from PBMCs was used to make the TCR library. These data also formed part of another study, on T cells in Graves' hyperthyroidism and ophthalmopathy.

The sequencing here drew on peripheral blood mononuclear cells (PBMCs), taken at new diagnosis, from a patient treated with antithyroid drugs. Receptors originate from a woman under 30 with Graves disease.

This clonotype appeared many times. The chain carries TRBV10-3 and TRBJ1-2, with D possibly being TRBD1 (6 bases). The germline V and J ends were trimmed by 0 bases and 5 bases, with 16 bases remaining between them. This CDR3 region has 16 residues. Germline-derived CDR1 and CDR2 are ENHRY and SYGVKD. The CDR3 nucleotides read TGTGCCATCAGTGAGTCGTCAACCGGGACACCATATGGCTACACCTTC. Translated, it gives CAISESSTGTPYGYTF.

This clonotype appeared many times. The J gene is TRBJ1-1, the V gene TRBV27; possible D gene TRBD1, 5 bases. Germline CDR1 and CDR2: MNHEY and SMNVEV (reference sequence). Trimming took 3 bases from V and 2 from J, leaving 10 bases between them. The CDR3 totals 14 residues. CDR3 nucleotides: TGTGCCAGCAGTTTGACAGAGGATAACACTGAAGCTTTCTTT. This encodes CASSLTEDNTEAFF.